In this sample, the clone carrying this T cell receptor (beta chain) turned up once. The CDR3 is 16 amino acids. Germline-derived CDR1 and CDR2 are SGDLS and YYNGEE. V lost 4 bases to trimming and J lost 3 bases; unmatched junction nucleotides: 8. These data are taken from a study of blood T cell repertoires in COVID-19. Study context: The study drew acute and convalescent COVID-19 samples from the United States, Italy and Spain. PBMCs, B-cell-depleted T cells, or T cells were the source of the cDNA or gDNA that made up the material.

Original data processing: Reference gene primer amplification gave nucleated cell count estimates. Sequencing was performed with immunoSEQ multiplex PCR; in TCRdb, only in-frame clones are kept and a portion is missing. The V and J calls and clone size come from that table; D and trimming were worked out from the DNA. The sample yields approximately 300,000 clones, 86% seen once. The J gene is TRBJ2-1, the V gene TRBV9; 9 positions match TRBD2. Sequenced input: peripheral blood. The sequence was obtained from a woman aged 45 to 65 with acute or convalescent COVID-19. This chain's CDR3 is CASSPPSGRYYNEQFF. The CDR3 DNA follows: TGTGCCAGCAGCCCACCGAGCGGGAGGTACTACAATGAGCAGTTCTTC.